The sequence of this TCR beta chain was determined in a study of T cell responses to AZD1222 COVID-19 vaccine. Study outcomes and limitations: Epitopes outside B.1.351 and B.1.1.7 mutated regions reportedly drew nearly half of spike TCRs. CD4 TCRs covered the whole spike, strongest at regions 160-218 and 743-854.

This clone was counted once. What it binds is not known. The table came from immunoSEQ multiplex PCR; TCRdb's copy has only in-frame clones and leaves some out. The sample has about 120,000 clones, about 92% seen once. V dropped 0 bases and J dropped 4 bases, with 16 bases sitting between them. CDR1 is GTSNPN, CDR2 SVGIG, per germline (reference sequence). This CDR3 has 17 amino acids. V is TRBV30 and J is TRBJ1-6; D not certain. The sequence came from an adult in good health. Source: peripheral blood, taken on day 0 of AZD1222 vaccination. CDR3 sequence (DNA): TGTGCCTGGAGTGTACTGGGCTTCAGCAATTATAATTCACCCCTCCACTTT. This encodes CAWSVLGFSNYNSPLHF.